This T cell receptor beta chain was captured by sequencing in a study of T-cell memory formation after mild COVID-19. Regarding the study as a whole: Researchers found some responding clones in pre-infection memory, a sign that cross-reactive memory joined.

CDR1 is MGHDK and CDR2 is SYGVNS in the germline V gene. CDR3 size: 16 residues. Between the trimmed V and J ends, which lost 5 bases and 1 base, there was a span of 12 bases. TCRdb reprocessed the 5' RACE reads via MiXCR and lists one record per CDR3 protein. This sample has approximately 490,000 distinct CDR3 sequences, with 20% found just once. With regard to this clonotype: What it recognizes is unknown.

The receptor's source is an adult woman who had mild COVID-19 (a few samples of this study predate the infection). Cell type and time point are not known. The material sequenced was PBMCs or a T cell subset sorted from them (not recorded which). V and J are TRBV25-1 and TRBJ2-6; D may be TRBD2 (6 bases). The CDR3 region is CASSRPGRSGANVLTF. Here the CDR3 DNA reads TGTGCCAGCAGTCGACCAGGGAGGTCTGGGGCCAACGTCCTGACTTTC.